This T cell receptor (beta chain) was identified during a study of Ad26.COV2.S vaccination and SARS-CoV-2 variants. This clone appeared once. The assay was immunoSEQ multiplex PCR, and TCRdb's table has in-frame clones only and misses some. Of about 140,000 clones listed, roughly 85% were seen once; the top ten hold 4% to 6%. The source material was peripheral blood, sampled after recovery from COVID-19. This clonotype originated in a human donor who had recovered from COVID-19.

CDR3 residues: CSVWLSGEPQHF. CDR3 in DNA: TGCAGCGTTTGGCTCTCGGGGGAGCCCCAGCATTTT. The chain uses TRBV29-1 and TRBJ1-5, with D tentatively TRBD1 (5 bases). Germline CDR1 is SQVTM and CDR2 is ANQGSEA. The CDR3 runs to 12 residues. Trimming left V 5 bases short and J 8 bases short, with 13 bases between.